This T cell receptor (beta chain) was profiled in a study of T cell repertoires in cytomegalovirus infection. General study results and limits: There were HLA-C-restricted CMV-specific TCR beta clonotypes dominating the ex vivo response.

CDR3 size: 13 residues. From germline, CDR1 is SNHLY and CDR2 FYNNEI. J gave up 2 bases and V 8 bases, and 0 bases lay outside the gene matches. In this sample, this clonotype turned up many times. Antigen unknown. TCRdb called the reads again in MiXCR, with one record for every CDR3 protein. The table lists approximately 250,000 distinct CDR3 sequences, roughly 6.5% of them singletons. The specimen was PBMCs. This receptor was identified in a human donor in good health (CMV status not recorded). Some clones in this sample may be carry-over from other donors' samples. This chain uses TRBV2 with TRBJ2-7; 13 positions agree with TRBD2. CDR3 loop: CASGLAGAYEQYF. In DNA, the CDR3 is TGTGCCAGCGGACTAGCGGGGGCCTACGAGCAGTACTTC.